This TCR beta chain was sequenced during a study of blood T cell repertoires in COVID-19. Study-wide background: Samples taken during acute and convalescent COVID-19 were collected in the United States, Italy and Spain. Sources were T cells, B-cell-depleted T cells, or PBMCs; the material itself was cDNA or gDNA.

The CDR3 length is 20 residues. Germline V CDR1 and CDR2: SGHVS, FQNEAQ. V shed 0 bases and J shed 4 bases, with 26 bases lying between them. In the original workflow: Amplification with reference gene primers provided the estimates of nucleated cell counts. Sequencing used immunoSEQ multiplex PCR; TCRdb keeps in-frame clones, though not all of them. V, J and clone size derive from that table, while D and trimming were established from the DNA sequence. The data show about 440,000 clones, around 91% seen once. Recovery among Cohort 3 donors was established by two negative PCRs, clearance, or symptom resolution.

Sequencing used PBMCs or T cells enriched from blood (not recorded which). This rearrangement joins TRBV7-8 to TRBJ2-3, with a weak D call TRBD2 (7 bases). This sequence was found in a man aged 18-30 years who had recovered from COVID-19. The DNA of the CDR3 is TGTGCCAGCAGCTTAGCAGCACTTTCGCGGGGGCTCTCAGGAGCAGATACGCAGTATTTT. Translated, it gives CASSLAALSRGLSGADTQYF.